What follows are 16 T cell receptor beta chains derived from one specimen sequenced in a study of Ad26.COV2.S vaccination and SARS-CoV-2 variants. Treatment: some 20 received Ad26.COV2.S at low or high dose, single or two shots; 5 received placebo; per-sample allocation not given. All samples were drawn on day 63, counting from the first vaccine or placebo injection. Clones were sequenced by immunoSEQ multiplex PCR, and TCRdb holds only the in-frame ones, with some missing. The table records roughly 680,000 clones, around 92% of them present only once. Material: peripheral blood, obtained in a trial of Ad26.COV2.S vaccine versus placebo. These receptors originate from a person between 18 and 65 years old who received the Ad26.COV2.S COVID-19 vaccine or a placebo.

V usage is TRBV27 and J usage is TRBJ1-1; D uncertain. This CDR3 is built from 13 residues. Germline assignment: CDR1 MNHEY and CDR2 SMNVEV (reference sequence). V was clipped by 6 bases and J by 1 base, with 9 bases between them. CDR3 loop: CASRRPPNTEAFF. CDR3 DNA sequence: TGTGCCAGCAGACGACCCCCGAACACTGAAGCTTTCTTT.

DNA of the CDR3: TGTGCCAGCAGAGGGACAGGGAAGGAGACCCAGTACTTC. It codes for CASRGTGKETQYF. The chain uses TRBV28 and TRBJ2-5, with 9 bases lining up with TRBD1. The germline gives CDR1 MDHEN, CDR2 SYDVKM. V shed 6 bases, J shed 5 bases, and the junction held 4 bases outside the gene matches. The CDR3 is 13 residues long.

Turning to this clone: The sample has other DNA sequences that encode this CDR3 too. The J gene is TRBJ2-5, the V gene TRBV18; D gene ambiguous. The CDR3 extends over 11 amino acids. Germline V lookup: CDR1 KGHSH, CDR2 LQKENI. The V end was cut by 3 bases, the J end by 5 bases, with 4 bases between. CDR3 in DNA: TGTGCCAGCTCACCGGGTGAGACCCAGTACTTC. Protein sequence: CASSPGETQYF.

This clone was counted once. The chain carries TRBV11-3 and TRBJ2-2; D gene ambiguous. CDR3 length equals 13 residues. The V and J ends lost 1 base and 6 bases respectively, with 6 bases between them. Germline lookup yields CDR1 SGHNT and CDR2 YENEEA. The CDR3 loop reads CASSLGGAGELFF. In nucleotides, the CDR3 is TGTGCCAGCAGCTTAGGCGGAGCCGGGGAGCTGTTTTTT.

This clone occurred a few times. The same CDR3 is also encoded by other DNA sequences in this sample. The chain carries TRBV3-1 (or the pseudogene TRBV3-2) and TRBJ2-7, with 10 bases aligning to TRBD2. After removal of 1 base from V and 1 base from J, the junction contained 1 base not matched to a gene. This CDR3 is 15 amino acids long. Germline V lookup: CDR1 LGHDT, CDR2 YNNKEL (reference sequence). CDR3 protein: CASSQGTSGSYEQYF. In DNA form, the CDR3 reads TGTGCCAGCAGCCAAGGGACTAGCGGTTCCTACGAGCAGTACTTC.

A single count supports this clone. This sequence joins TRBV3-1 (or the pseudogene TRBV3-2) and TRBJ2-7; weak D call: TRBD1 (5 bases). The V end lost 5 bases, the J end lost 0 bases, and 14 bases lay between the germline ends. This CDR3 contains 15 residues. Germline assignment: CDR1 LGHDT and CDR2 YNNKEL (reference sequence). CDR3 bases: TGTGCCAGCAGCTTTCAGGGTACCAGCTCCTACGAGCAGTACTTC. It is translated as CASSFQGTSSYEQYF.

The chain carries TRBV29-1 and TRBJ1-2; D is undetermined. CDR3 length: 14 residues. Germline V CDR1 and CDR2: SQVTM, ANQGSEA. V lost 3 bases to trimming and J lost 1 base, with 12 bases between them. This CDR3 reads CSVEGGEGNYGYTF. DNA for the CDR3: TGCAGCGTTGAGGGAGGTGAGGGTAACTATGGCTACACCTTC.

This clone was detected once. The rearrangement uses TRBV20-1 and TRBJ1-1; unclear D gene. V was pared by 7 bases and J by 0 bases, with 6 bases between. The CDR3 sequence is 11 residues long. Germline CDR1 and CDR2: DFQATT and SNEGSKA (reference sequence). CDR3 loop: CSGTVNTEAFF. The CDR3 DNA follows: TGCAGTGGGACCGTGAACACTGAAGCTTTCTTT.

V gene TRBV9 combines with J gene TRBJ2-1; either TRBD1 or TRBD2 may supply D (6 bases each). Germline CDR1 is SGDLS and CDR2 is YYNGEE. The CDR3 runs 16 residues. Trimming left V 6 bases short and J 1 base short, with 17 bases between. CDR3 amino acids: CASKGGSGFSYNEQFF. The CDR3 bases are TGTGCCAGCAAAGGGGGTAGCGGTTTTTCCTACAATGAGCAGTTCTTC.

This chain uses TRBV7-2 with TRBJ2-1, with TRBD2 identical over 12 bases. The CDR3 loop spans 14 amino acids. With 2 bases clipped from V and 9 bases from J, the junction kept 2 bases outside the gene matches. The germline gives CDR1 SGHTA, CDR2 FQGNSA. DNA of the CDR3: TGTGCCAGCAGCTTACTAGCGGGGGGGCTTGAGCAGTTCTTC. Its translation is CASSLLAGGLEQFF.

This clone was detected once. The chain uses TRBV9 and TRBJ2-1, with 10 bases matching TRBD2. The CDR3 consists of 15 residues. CDR1 and CDR2 from the germline V gene are SGDLS and YYNGEE. With V trimmed by 3 bases and J by 5 bases, 5 bases remained unmatched. The CDR3, as DNA: TGTGCCAGCAGCGCGGGACTAGCGACCGACAATGAGCAGTTCTTC. It translates to CASSAGLATDNEQFF.

The chain recombines TRBV7-2 with TRBJ1-1; maybe TRBD1 (5 bases). V lost 1 base, J lost 5 bases, and 17 bases lay in between. Germline V CDR1 and CDR2: SGHTA, FQGNSA. This CDR3 is 16 amino acids long. The CDR3, as DNA: TGTGCCAGCAGCTTAGTGGGGGTCCCCGCGGGGACTGAAGCTTTCTTT. As protein: CASSLVGVPAGTEAFF. Full variable domain (missing parts from reference TRBV7-2 and TRBJ1-1): GAGVSQSPSNKVTEKGKDVELRCDPISGHTALYWYRQSLGQGLEFLIYFQGNSAPDKSGLPSDRFSAERTGGSVSTLTIQRTQQEDSAVYLCASSLVGVPAGTEAFFGQGTRLTVV.

The chain is built from TRBV6-2 or TRBV6-3 and TRBJ1-1, with 8 bases fitting TRBD1. Trimming cost V 2 bases and J 2 bases; bases outside gene matches: 10. The CDR3 runs to 17 residues. Germline V lookup: CDR1 MNHEY, CDR2 SVGEGT. The CDR3 spells CASSYPLGQGPNTEAFF. The CDR3 nucleotides are TGTGCCAGCAGTTACCCCCTTGGACAGGGCCCTAACACTGAAGCTTTCTTT.

Worth noting for this clone: The identical CDR3 is also encoded by other nucleotide sequences in the sample. V is TRBV18 and J is TRBJ2-2; possibly TRBD1 for D (7 bases). Trimming pared 3 bases from V and 4 bases from J, leaving 12 bases between. CDR1 is KGHSH and CDR2 is LQKENI in the germline V gene. This CDR3 is 15 amino acids long. CDR3 amino acids: CASSPRQGGTGELFF. In nucleotides, the CDR3 is TGTGCCAGCTCACCCCGACAGGGAGGCACCGGGGAGCTGTTTTTT.

The chain is built from TRBV19 and TRBJ1-2; the D is unclear. This CDR3 spans 13 amino acids. V dropped 4 bases and J dropped 8 bases, with 14 bases sitting between them. Germline V gene lookup returns CDR1 LNHDA and CDR2 SQIVND (reference sequence). The DNA for the CDR3 is TGTGCCAGTAGTACGATAAGTACACCAGGCTACACCTTC. This encodes CASSTISTPGYTF.

This chain uses TRBV12-3 or TRBV12-4 with TRBJ1-2; TRBD1 is a possible D gene (5 bases). This CDR3 has 13 residues. With 5 bases removed from V and 2 bases from J, the gap between germline ends came to 9 bases. In nucleotides, the CDR3 is TGTGCCAGCAGTCCCAGACAGAACTATGGCTACACCTTC. This codes for CASSPRQNYGYTF.